These 6 T cell receptor beta chains came from one sample sequenced in a study of cytotoxic CD8 clonotypes in ibrutinib-treated CLL. Only in-frame clones appear in the TCRdb table, and some are missing; sequencing was by immunoSEQ multiplex PCR. The table shows 300,000 to 400,000 clones, with approximately 67% occurring only once. The sample consisted of PBMCs, taken after 36 months of ibrutinib treatment. The receptors were gathered from a human donor with chronic lymphocytic leukemia.

This clone was found a few times. The J gene is TRBJ2-7, the V gene TRBV7-9; D is possibly TRBD1 (6 bases). From germline, CDR1 is SEHNR and CDR2 FQNEAQ (reference sequence). The CDR3 is 15 residues long. Trimming shortened V by 5 bases and J by 0 bases, and 14 bases separated the two germline ends. For the CDR3, the DNA is TGTGCCAGCAGCCGAGGGCAGGGGAGCTCCTACGAGCAGTACTTC. It codes for CASSRGQGSSYEQYF.

This clone was seen more than once but under ten times. The chain links TRBV6-5 to TRBJ1-2; D is undetermined. The V gene lost 10 bases and the J gene lost 7 bases, with 16 bases spanning the gap. This CDR3 is built from 12 residues. The germline V gene encodes CDR1 MNHEY and CDR2 SVGAGI. CDR3 in amino acids: CATKWTVGGYTF. For the CDR3, the DNA is TGTGCCACCAAGTGGACCGTCGGTGGCTACACCTTC.

This sequence joins TRBV6-1 and TRBJ1-3; possible D gene TRBD1, 5 bases. The CDR3 totals 15 residues. The V and J ends lost 4 bases and 1 base respectively, with 11 bases between them. Germline V lookup: CDR1 MNHNS, CDR2 SASEGT. The CDR3 nucleotides are TGTGCCAGCAGTGGGGGCAGCCTTTCTGGAAACACCATATATTTT. It specifies CASSGGSLSGNTIYF.

Concerning this clone itself: Other DNA variants within this sample encode the same CDR3. The CDR3 spells CASSLRDRGYEQYF. The CDR3 nucleotides are TGTGCCAGCAGTTTAAGGGACAGGGGCTACGAGCAGTACTTC. This chain uses TRBV27 with TRBJ2-7; 10 bases match TRBD1. CDR3 length: 14 amino acids. With V trimmed by 2 bases and J by 3 bases, 1 base remained unmatched. CDR1 is MNHEY, CDR2 SMNVEV, per germline (reference sequence).

The chain joins TRBV6-5 to TRBJ2-5; 9 positions match TRBD2. The V gene end was trimmed by 6 bases and the J gene end by 4 bases; junction bases not matched to a gene: 9. Germline CDR1 reads MNHEY; CDR2 reads SVGAGI. This CDR3 contains 15 residues. The CDR3: CASRLRGGARETQYF. DNA of the CDR3: TGTGCCAGCAGGTTGCGGGGGGGTGCCAGAGAGACCCAGTACTTC.

The chain is built from TRBV29-1 and TRBJ2-7; D unresolved. Germline CDR1 SQVTM, CDR2 ANQGSEA. The CDR3 covers 12 residues. V was pared by 5 bases and J by 3 bases, with 11 bases between. CDR3 sequence: CSVRVRNYEQYF. DNA for the CDR3: TGCAGCGTTCGTGTCAGGAACTACGAGCAGTACTTC.